This paragraph covers one T cell receptor (beta chain) sequence. The data belong to a study of blood T cell repertoires in COVID-19. About the research overall: Acute and convalescent COVID-19 samples came from the United States, Italy and Spain.

In the authors' workflow: Amplification of reference gene primers provided the estimated nucleated cell counts. Libraries were prepared by immunoSEQ multiplex PCR; TCRdb keeps only in-frame clonotypes and omits some of them. The DNA gave D and trimming, while V, J and clone size come from that table. The data show tens of thousands of clones, with roughly four fifths seen just once and 25% to 30% held by the top ten. There are 14 residues in the CDR3. Germline V CDR1 and CDR2: SGHRS, YFSETQ. V was clipped by 4 bases and J by 5 bases; unmatched bases: 7. The receptor's source is a woman at least 80 years old with active or convalescent COVID-19. The chain is built from TRBV5-1 and TRBJ2-5; 8 bases are shared with TRBD2. The sequenced sample consisted of peripheral blood. CDR3 loop: CASSGRGVLETQYF. CDR3 bases: TGCGCCAGCAGCGGGCGGGGGGTTTTGGAGACCCAGTACTTC. Full variable domain (rest looked up from reference TRBV5-1 and TRBJ2-5): KAGVTQTPRYLIKTRGQQVTLSCSPISGHRSVSWYQQTPGQGLQFLFEYFSETQRNKGNFPGRFSGRQFSNSRSEMNVSTLELGDSALYLCASSGRGVLETQYFGPGTRLLVL.